The rows below give T cell receptor beta chains drawn from one sample of a study of cytomegalovirus exposure and HLA in healthy donors. Profiling relied on immunoSEQ multiplex PCR, and the TCRdb table lists in-frame clones only, not all of them. The data show about 130,000 clones, approximately 80% seen once. The sample was PBMCs. Source of these receptors: a female donor in good health and CMV-seropositive. Each CDR3 is given with its conserved first and last residue. The D gene is left open where the match is weak. Clone size is given for some rows only: seen once, a few or many times, or a class if the clone is expanded.

cdr3_aa: CASSSPGGSSYNEQFF
cdr3_nt: TGTGCCAGCAGCTCCCCCGGGGGAAGCTCCTACAATGAGCAGTTCTTC
cdr3_length: 16
d_call: .
j_call: TRBJ2-1
clone_size: .
v_call: TRBV7-8

cdr3_aa: CASNKHHNEQFF
cdr3_nt: TGTGCCAGCAACAAACATCACAATGAGCAGTTCTTC
cdr3_length: 12
d_call: .
j_call: TRBJ2-1
clone_size: .
v_call: TRBV2

cdr3_aa: CASVPTGGGTGELFF
cdr3_nt: TGTGCCAGCGTCCCAACAGGGGGTGGGACCGGGGAGCTGTTTTTT
cdr3_length: 15
d_call: TRBD1
j_call: TRBJ2-2
clone_size: .
v_call: TRBV11-2

cdr3_aa: CASSQVDRENTIYF
cdr3_nt: TGCGCCAGCAGCCAAGTGGACAGAGAAAACACCATATATTTT
cdr3_length: 14
d_call: .
j_call: TRBJ1-3
clone_size: .
v_call: TRBV4-1

cdr3_aa: CASSLAGTGVTGELFF
cdr3_nt: TGCGCCAGCAGCTTGGCCGGGACAGGGGTTACCGGGGAGCTGTTTTTT
cdr3_length: 16
d_call: TRBD1
j_call: TRBJ2-2
clone_size: .
v_call: TRBV5-1

cdr3_aa: CASSSRQDSPLHF
cdr3_nt: TGCGCCAGCAGTTCAAGACAAGATTCACCCCTCCACTTT
cdr3_length: 13
d_call: .
j_call: TRBJ1-6
clone_size: .
v_call: TRBV10-1

cdr3_aa: CASTSLGGRDEQYF
cdr3_nt: TGCGCCAGCACCTCCTTGGGAGGACGGGACGAGCAGTACTTC
cdr3_length: 14
d_call: .
j_call: TRBJ2-7
clone_size: .
v_call: TRBV5-1

cdr3_aa: CASRVTSGGAYEQYF
cdr3_nt: TGTGCCAGCAGAGTAACTAGCGGGGGGGCCTACGAGCAGTACTTC
cdr3_length: 15
d_call: TRBD2
j_call: TRBJ2-7
clone_size: .
v_call: TRBV28

cdr3_aa: CASSEGGTGGGEQYF
cdr3_nt: TGTGCCAGCAGTGAAGGCGGGACAGGGGGTGGGGAGCAGTACTTC
cdr3_length: 15
d_call: TRBD1
j_call: TRBJ2-7
clone_size: .
v_call: TRBV2

cdr3_aa: CASSVNTKSASGANVLTF
cdr3_nt: TGTGCCAGCAGCGTAAATACAAAATCCGCCTCTGGGGCCAACGTCCTGACTTTC
cdr3_length: 18
d_call: .
j_call: TRBJ2-6
clone_size: .
v_call: TRBV9

cdr3_aa: CASSPGEGTYGYTF
cdr3_nt: TGCGCCAGCAGCCCCGGGGAGGGGACCTATGGCTACACCTTC
cdr3_length: 14
d_call: .
j_call: TRBJ1-2
clone_size: few
v_call: TRBV5-1

cdr3_aa: CASSLGQAVHYGYTF
cdr3_nt: TGTGCCAGCAGCTTAGGTCAAGCGGTGCACTATGGCTACACCTTC
cdr3_length: 15
d_call: .
j_call: TRBJ1-2
clone_size: .
v_call: TRBV7-9

cdr3_aa: CASSIGTGHRSSGELFF
cdr3_nt: TGTGCCAGTAGTATAGGAACGGGACATCGCTCGTCCGGGGAGCTGTTTTTT
cdr3_length: 17
d_call: .
j_call: TRBJ2-2
clone_size: .
v_call: TRBV19

cdr3_aa: CASSPTIGTGEEDTQYF
cdr3_nt: TGTGCCAGCAGCCCGACCATAGGGACAGGGGAAGAAGATACGCAGTATTTT
cdr3_length: 17
d_call: TRBD1
j_call: TRBJ2-3
clone_size: .
v_call: TRBV7-9

cdr3_aa: CASRLPSSPLHF
cdr3_nt: TGTGCCAGCAGGCTCCCTAGCTCACCCCTCCACTTT
cdr3_length: 12
d_call: .
j_call: TRBJ1-6
clone_size: once
v_call: TRBV28

cdr3_aa: CASSQEATGVGQPQHF
cdr3_nt: TGCGCCAGCAGCCAAGAAGCAACAGGGGTCGGCCAGCCCCAGCATTTT
cdr3_length: 16
d_call: TRBD1
j_call: TRBJ1-5
clone_size: .
v_call: TRBV4-1

cdr3_aa: CASSLGQVTSTDTQYF
cdr3_nt: TGCGCCAGCAGCTTGGGGCAGGTGACCAGCACAGATACGCAGTATTTT
cdr3_length: 16
d_call: .
j_call: TRBJ2-3
clone_size: .
v_call: TRBV5-1

cdr3_aa: CTSSEVGGLYEQYF
cdr3_nt: TGTACCAGCAGTGAGGTGGGGGGTCTTTACGAGCAGTACTTC
cdr3_length: 14
d_call: .
j_call: TRBJ2-7
clone_size: .
v_call: TRBV6-1

cdr3_aa: CASSWGLENGELFF
cdr3_nt: TGTGCCAGCAGCTGGGGACTAGAGAACGGGGAGCTGTTTTTT
cdr3_length: 14
d_call: TRBD2
j_call: TRBJ2-2
clone_size: .
v_call: TRBV11-2

cdr3_aa: CASRPRQGAGTEAFF
cdr3_nt: TGTGCCAGCAGGCCTCGACAGGGGGCGGGCACTGAAGCTTTCTTT
cdr3_length: 15
d_call: TRBD1
j_call: TRBJ1-1
clone_size: .
v_call: TRBV2

cdr3_aa: CASSLAFETGLPNTGELFF
cdr3_nt: TGCGCCAGCAGCTTGGCCTTTGAGACAGGGCTCCCGAACACCGGGGAGCTGTTTTTT
cdr3_length: 19
d_call: TRBD1
j_call: TRBJ2-2
clone_size: .
v_call: TRBV5-1

cdr3_aa: CASTNREGGGEQYF
cdr3_nt: TGTGCCAGCACCAACAGGGAGGGAGGTGGCGAGCAGTACTTC
cdr3_length: 14
d_call: .
j_call: TRBJ2-7
clone_size: few
v_call: TRBV6-5

cdr3_aa: CASSLMGLQGRETDTQYF
cdr3_nt: TGTGCCAGCAGCTTAATGGGTTTGCAGGGGAGGGAGACAGATACGCAGTATTTT
cdr3_length: 18
d_call: .
j_call: TRBJ2-3
clone_size: few
v_call: TRBV7-3

cdr3_aa: CAGGTLMNTEAFF
cdr3_nt: TGTGCCGGGGGGACGCTAATGAACACTGAAGCTTTCTTT
cdr3_length: 13
d_call: .
j_call: TRBJ1-1
clone_size: .
v_call: TRBV28

cdr3_aa: CASSQPNTDTQYF
cdr3_nt: TGCGCCAGCAGCCAACCCAACACAGATACGCAGTATTTT
cdr3_length: 13
d_call: .
j_call: TRBJ2-3
clone_size: once
v_call: TRBV4-1

cdr3_aa: CASSEAPVGRTNEKLFF
cdr3_nt: TGTGCCAGCAGTGAAGCGCCGGTGGGCAGAACTAATGAAAAACTGTTTTTT
cdr3_length: 17
d_call: .
j_call: TRBJ1-4
clone_size: .
v_call: TRBV6-1

cdr3_aa: CASSTSTGANEKLFF
cdr3_nt: TGTGCCAGCTCAACATCGACAGGGGCTAATGAAAAACTGTTTTTT
cdr3_length: 15
d_call: TRBD1
j_call: TRBJ1-4
clone_size: .
v_call: TRBV18

cdr3_aa: CASSTPGQENYEQYF
cdr3_nt: TGTGCCAGCAGTACCCCGGGACAGGAGAACTACGAGCAGTACTTC
cdr3_length: 15
d_call: TRBD1
j_call: TRBJ2-7
clone_size: few
v_call: TRBV2

cdr3_aa: CASSFSGRVGETQYF
cdr3_nt: TGTGCCAGCAGCTTTAGCGGGAGGGTTGGCGAGACCCAGTACTTC
cdr3_length: 15
d_call: TRBD2
j_call: TRBJ2-5
clone_size: .
v_call: TRBV7-9

cdr3_aa: CASSQGARGDTQYF
cdr3_nt: TGCGCCAGCAGCCAAGGAGCCCGTGGTGATACGCAGTATTTT
cdr3_length: 14
d_call: .
j_call: TRBJ2-3
clone_size: .
v_call: TRBV4-1

cdr3_aa: CASGGGATDTQYF
cdr3_nt: TGTGCCAGTGGAGGGGGGGCGACAGATACGCAGTATTTT
cdr3_length: 13
d_call: .
j_call: TRBJ2-3
clone_size: .
v_call: TRBV19